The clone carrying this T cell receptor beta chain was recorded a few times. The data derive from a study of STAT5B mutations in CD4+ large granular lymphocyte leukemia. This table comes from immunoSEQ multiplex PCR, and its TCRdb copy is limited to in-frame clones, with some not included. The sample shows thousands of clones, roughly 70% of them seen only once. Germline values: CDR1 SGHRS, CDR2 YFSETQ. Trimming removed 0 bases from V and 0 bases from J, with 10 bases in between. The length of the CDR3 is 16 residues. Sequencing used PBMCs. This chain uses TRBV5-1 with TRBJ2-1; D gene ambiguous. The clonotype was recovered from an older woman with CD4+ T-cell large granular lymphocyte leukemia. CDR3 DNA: TGCGCCAGCAGCTTGGATGGGGTGGACTCCTACAATGAGCAGTTCTTC. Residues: CASSLDGVDSYNEQFF.